This entry lists 27 T cell receptor beta chains sequenced from one sample in a study of vaccination and CD4 T cells after COVID-19. Treatment here: roughly 11-day PBMC culture with coronavirus spike peptide pools or control peptides (ViraFEST assay). These receptors are not linked to any known antigen. The Oncomine TCR Beta short-read assay was applied to DNA of cultured CD4+ T cells. In TCRdb, the PCR reads were re-called with MiXCR into one record per CDR3 protein. The sample has about 12,000 distinct CDR3 sequences, 50% seen once. Sequenced material: CD4+ T cells from blood, cultured in vitro. The source is a human donor who had recovered from COVID-19.

This clonotype qualifies as medium-sized (0.01 to 0.1%). J is TRBJ1-3 and V is TRBV18; D unclear. V lost 2 bases and J lost 8, with 7 bases in between. The CDR3 is 12 amino acids. Looked up from germline, CDR1 is KGHSH and CDR2 is LQKENI. For the CDR3, the DNA is TGTGCCAGCTCACCAAAGGCGGACACCATATATTTT. Protein product: CASSPKADTIYF.

V gene TRBV6-1 combines with J gene TRBJ1-2; TRBD1 aligns across 10 bases. Germline assignment: CDR1 MNHNS and CDR2 SASEGT. The length of the CDR3 is 16 residues. V shed 5 bases and J 4 bases; nucleotides not matched to a gene: 10. CDR3 in DNA: TGTGCCAGCAGTCGATTCGGGACAGGGGTGGGCTATGGCTACACCTTC. Protein sequence: CASSRFGTGVGYGYTF.

The chain has TRBV20-1 and TRBJ1-5; 7 nucleotides align to TRBD1. After removal of 5 bases from V and 1 base from J, the junction contained 5 bases not matched to a gene. This CDR3 region has 14 residues. Looked up from germline, CDR1 is DFQATT and CDR2 is SNEGSKA (reference sequence). The CDR3 bases are TGCAGTGCTCAGGACAGGCGGAGCAATCAGCCCCAGCATTTT. Protein: CSAQDRRSNQPQHF.

There are a few counts of this clonotype. This CDR3 reads CASSVGGSGGGEQYF. In nucleotides, the CDR3 is TGTGCCAGCAGCGTAGGTGGTAGCGGGGGAGGCGAGCAGTACTTC. The chain uses TRBV9 and TRBJ2-7, with TRBD2 matching 9 bases. Germline assignment: CDR1 SGDLS and CDR2 YYNGEE. CDR3 length: 15 residues. V trimming: 0 bases; J trimming: 6 bases; junction bases outside the gene matches: 7.

V and J are TRBV5-1 and TRBJ1-2; perhaps TRBD1 as D (6 bases). V was shortened by 2 bases and J by 3 bases, with 17 bases between the two germline ends. Germline lookup yields CDR1 SGHRS and CDR2 YFSETQ. The CDR3 sequence is 16 residues long. The CDR3 here is CASSFRLPGTHYGYTF. The CDR3 DNA reads TGCGCCAGCAGCTTCCGCCTCCCCGGGACACACTATGGCTACACCTTC.

This chain connects TRBV7-2 to TRBJ2-3; 7 bases are shared with TRBD2. Germline CDR1 is SGHTA and CDR2 is FQGNSA. The CDR3 sequence is 14 residues long. Unmatched junction bases numbered 3, after V lost 6 bases and J lost 0 bases. CDR3 bases: TGTGCCAGCAGATACGGGGGGAGCACAGATACGCAGTATTTT. It yields the protein CASRYGGSTDTQYF.

Within the sample, this clonotype is medium-sized (0.01 to 0.1%). This chain connects TRBV6-1 to TRBJ1-2; possible D gene TRBD1, 6 bases. Trimming removed 0 bases from V and 4 bases from J, with 9 bases in between. The CDR3 consists of 14 residues. CDR1 and CDR2 from the germline V gene are MNHNS and SASEGT. CDR3 protein: CASSEAQGPYGYTF. For the CDR3, the DNA is TGTGCCAGCAGTGAAGCTCAGGGGCCCTATGGCTACACCTTC.

This clonotype occurred a few times. The chain joins TRBV7-2 to TRBJ2-3; 11 nucleotides match TRBD2. Trimming cost V 5 bases and J 9 bases; bases outside gene matches: 10. The CDR3 loop spans 15 amino acids. Per the germline V gene, CDR1 is SGHTA and CDR2 is FQGNSA. The CDR3, as DNA: TGTGCCAGCAGCCCACGTAGCGGGGGGGCGGCCACGCAGTATTTT. Protein product: CASSPRSGGAATQYF.

V and J are TRBV5-6 and TRBJ1-2; 7 bases match TRBD1. The germline V gene has CDR1 SGHDT and CDR2 YYEEEE. The CDR3 spans 15 residues. Trimming at V came to 4 bases and at J to 4 bases, leaving 10 bases not matched to a gene. The CDR3 sequence: CASSVTGAVGYGYTF. The CDR3 DNA reads as TGTGCCAGCAGCGTCACAGGGGCTGTAGGCTATGGCTACACCTTC.

This chain joins TRBV18 and TRBJ1-2; D might be TRBD1 (5 bases). The CDR3 is 12 residues long. Germline CDR1 KGHSH, CDR2 LQKENI. V was pared by 6 bases and J by 2 bases, with 7 bases between. Written as DNA, the CDR3 is TGTGCCAGCTCCGGGACCAACTATGGCTACACCTTC. It specifies CASSGTNYGYTF.

This clonotype showed up just a few times. The V call is TRBV6-5, the J call TRBJ1-2; tentative D call: TRBD1 (6 bases). The CDR3 extends over 14 amino acids. The germline V gene has CDR1 MNHEY and CDR2 SVGAGI. The V end was cut by 2 bases, the J end by 2 bases, with 9 bases between. DNA of the CDR3: TGTGCCAGCAGTTACGACAGGACGAACTATGGCTACACCTTC. It encodes CASSYDRTNYGYTF.

This clonotype showed up just once. The chain links TRBV7-9 to TRBJ2-1; maybe TRBD2 (5 bases). The CDR3 spans 17 residues. V was clipped by 3 bases and J by 0 bases, with 15 bases between them. Per germline, CDR1 SEHNR and CDR2 FQNEAQ (reference sequence). The CDR3 DNA follows: TGTGCCAGCAGCTTTACCAATTGGAGGACCTCCTACAATGAGCAGTTCTTC. Its protein is CASSFTNWRTSYNEQFF.

This clonotype showed up just a few times. The CDR3 region is CAWRRAGTLNTEAFF. In DNA, the CDR3 is TGTGCCTGGAGGAGGGCGGGGACCCTGAACACTGAAGCTTTCTTT. The chain combines TRBV30 with TRBJ1-1; D might be TRBD1 (5 bases). The CDR3 has 15 amino acids. The V gene lost 3 bases and the J gene lost 0 bases, with 14 bases spanning the gap. Germline CDR1 GTSNPN, CDR2 SVGIG (reference sequence).

By frequency in the sample, this clonotype is large. This chain connects TRBV6-1 to TRBJ1-1; TRBD1 aligns across 7 bases. The CDR3 runs 15 residues. Germline V gives CDR1 MNHNS, CDR2 SASEGT. J lost 5 bases, V lost 3 bases, and 9 bases had no gene match. This chain's CDR3 is CASSDKGRGITEAFF. Written as DNA, the CDR3 is TGTGCCAGCAGTGATAAGGGCAGGGGGATTACTGAAGCTTTCTTT.

As for this clonotype: One end of the junction fails to match germline, which may point to a read error. The chain links TRBV11-2 to TRBJ1-6; D is undetermined. Per the germline V gene, CDR1 is SGHAT and CDR2 is FQNNGV. The CDR3 covers 17 residues. The CDR3 protein is CTSSSVRGRTYNSPLHF. The CDR3 DNA is TGTACCAGCAGCTCCGTTCGAGGGCGGACCTATAATTCACCCCTCCACTTT.

The chain carries TRBV23-1 and TRBJ1-2; no definite D call. TRBV23-1 is an open reading frame whose function is uncertain. The V end was cut by 3 bases, the J end by 4 bases, with 12 bases between. The CDR3 has 14 amino acids. CDR3 region: CASSHPLWGYGYTF. The CDR3 bases are TGCGCCAGCAGTCATCCCTTGTGGGGCTATGGCTACACCTTC.

The rearrangement links TRBV6-8 to TRBJ2-2; 7 bases agree with TRBD1. The CDR3 has 19 amino acids. The germline V gene encodes CDR1 MNHGY and CDR2 SAAAGT. Losses at the gene ends were 2 bases for V and 7 bases for J; bases not matched to a gene: 19. CDR3 sequence: CASSYVTPPRTGRNGELFF. In DNA, the CDR3 is TGTGCCAGCAGTTACGTTACCCCCCCCCGGACAGGCAGGAACGGGGAGCTGTTTTTT.

This clonotype came up a few times. The gene calls are TRBV2 and TRBJ2-1; 9 nucleotides match TRBD1. The V gene's germline CDR1 is SNHLY and CDR2 FYNNEI. After removal of 7 bases from V and 4 bases from J, the junction contained 5 bases not matched to a gene. The CDR3 totals 14 residues. CDR3 bases: TGTGCCAGCATCGCCGGGACAGGGTACAATGAGCAGTTCTTC. The encoded protein is CASIAGTGYNEQFF.

J is TRBJ2-3 and V is TRBV3-1; possibly TRBD2 for D (6 bases). The ends were cut back, 4 bases at V and 3 bases at J, with 11 bases in the middle. The CDR3 contains 14 residues. In germline, CDR1 is LGHDT, CDR2 YNNKEL (reference sequence). Here the CDR3 reads CASSPWDLTDTQYF. CDR3 bases: TGTGCCAGCAGCCCTTGGGACTTAACAGATACGCAGTATTTT.

This chain uses TRBV18 with TRBJ1-1; D remains unclear. V was clipped by 2 bases and J by 11 bases, with 15 bases between them. The germline gives CDR1 KGHSH, CDR2 LQKENI. The CDR3 consists of 13 residues. CDR3 DNA: TGTGCCAGCTCACCAAACCAGAGCGGTGGGGCTTTCTTT. It codes for CASSPNQSGGAFF.

This clonotype was picked up a small number of times. V and J are TRBV20-1 and TRBJ2-3; maybe TRBD2 (6 bases). CDR3 length equals 16 residues. From germline, CDR1 is DFQATT and CDR2 SNEGSKA (reference sequence). The V end lost 1 base, the J end lost 3 bases, and 17 bases lay between the germline ends. CDR3 bases: TGCAGTGCTAGAGGTACTTTCATAAGCGGGACAGATACGCAGTATTTT. This gives the protein CSARGTFISGTDTQYF.

This chain uses TRBV20-1 with TRBJ1-2; D gene unclear. This CDR3 is built from 14 residues. V was shortened by 0 bases and J by 0 bases, with 8 bases between the two germline ends. The germline V gene encodes CDR1 DFQATT and CDR2 SNEGSKA (reference sequence). The CDR3 reads CSARDLVANYGYTF. The CDR3 bases are TGCAGTGCTAGAGATTTAGTCGCTAACTATGGCTACACCTTC.

The genes are TRBV20-1 and TRBJ2-1; the match to TRBD2 covers 8 bases. V shed 7 bases, J shed 3 bases, and the junction held 23 bases outside the gene matches. The length of the CDR3 is 19 residues. Germline CDR1 and CDR2: DFQATT and SNEGSKA (reference sequence). CDR3 amino acids: CSGPPPLAAFSGGYNEQFF. The CDR3 DNA follows: TGCAGTGGCCCCCCCCCACTAGCGGCATTCAGCGGGGGCTACAATGAGCAGTTCTTC.

The chain is built from TRBV21-1 and TRBJ2-3; TRBD1, the table's D call, lacks a check against the DNA. TRBV21-1 is shown as a pseudogene. The CDR3 has 16 amino acids. This CDR3 reads CASSLVAGDTTDTQYF. Written as DNA, the CDR3 is TGTGCCAGCAGCTTAGTTGCGGGGGATACCACAGATACGCAGTATTTT.

V and J are TRBV7-9 and TRBJ1-2; D uncertain. The V end was cut by 6 bases, the J end by 2 bases, with 13 bases between. Germline V gene sequence: CDR1 SEHNR, CDR2 FQNEAQ (reference sequence). The CDR3 has 14 amino acids. This CDR3 reads CASSPTFPNYGYTF. The CDR3 DNA reads as TGTGCCAGCAGTCCGACATTCCCAAACTATGGCTACACCTTC.

This clonotype was counted a single time. This chain uses TRBV5-1 with TRBJ1-6, with D maybe TRBD1 (5 bases). The CDR3 has 17 residues. Trimming pared 0 bases from V and 7 bases from J, leaving 17 bases between. Germline V CDR1 and CDR2: SGHRS, YFSETQ. For the CDR3, the DNA is TGCGCCAGCAGCTTGGAAAGGGGCGCTGAGGGGAATTCACCCCTCCACTTT. It yields the protein CASSLERGAEGNSPLHF.

The CDR3 nucleotides are TGCAGTGCTAGAGGGGATGGGAATCAGCCCCAGCATTTT. This sequence encodes CSARGDGNQPQHF. The rearrangement joins TRBV20-1 to TRBJ1-5; D not certain. The CDR3 extends over 13 amino acids. In germline, CDR1 is DFQATT, CDR2 SNEGSKA (reference sequence). Trimming took 1 base from V and 4 from J, leaving 8 bases between them.